The sequence of this T cell receptor beta chain was determined in a study of CD8+ T cells in alopecia areata. On the study more broadly: Treated patients were given 5 to 10 mg oral tofacitinib twice daily. Study results and caveats: Across lesional scalp, and particularly alopecia totalis/universalis, clonality surpassed that of normal scalp.

Extracted RNA was reverse transcribed, and the resulting cDNA served as sequencing template. Libraries were prepared by immunoSEQ multiplex PCR; TCRdb keeps only in-frame clonotypes and omits some of them. The sample has 150,000 to 200,000 clones; roughly 60% are singletons. The CDR3 has 13 residues. Trimming cost V 6 bases and J 1 base, with 12 bases left between them. Per germline, CDR1 SQVTM and CDR2 ANQGSEA. This clone was seen only a few times. Its antigen is as yet unknown. Described treatment: oral pan-JAK inhibitor, 5-10 mg twice daily. This sequence originates from a human donor with alopecia areata. V gene TRBV29-1 combines with J gene TRBJ1-1, with D tentatively TRBD1 (6 bases). The material sequenced was CD4+ T cells sorted from blood, taken at approximately week 56, from a patient treated with tofacitinib. The CDR3 loop is CSVGAQTNTEAFF. CDR3 DNA: TGCAGCGTGGGGGCGCAGACGAACACTGAAGCTTTCTTT.